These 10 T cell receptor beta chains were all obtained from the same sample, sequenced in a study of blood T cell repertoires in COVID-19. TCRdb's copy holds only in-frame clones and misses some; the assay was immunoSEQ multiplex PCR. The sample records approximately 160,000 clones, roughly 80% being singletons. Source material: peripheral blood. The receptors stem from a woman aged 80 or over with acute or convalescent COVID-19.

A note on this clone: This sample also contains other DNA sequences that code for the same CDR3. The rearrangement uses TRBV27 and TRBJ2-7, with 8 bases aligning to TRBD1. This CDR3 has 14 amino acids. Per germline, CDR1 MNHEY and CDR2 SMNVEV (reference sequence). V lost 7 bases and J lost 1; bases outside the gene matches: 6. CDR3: CASTSGQGSYEQYF. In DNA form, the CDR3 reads TGTGCCAGCACGTCCGGACAGGGATCCTACGAGCAGTACTTC.

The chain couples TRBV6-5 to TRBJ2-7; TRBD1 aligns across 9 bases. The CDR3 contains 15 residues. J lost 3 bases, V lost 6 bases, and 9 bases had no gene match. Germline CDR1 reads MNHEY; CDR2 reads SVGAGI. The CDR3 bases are TGTGCCAGCAGCTCAGGGACAGGGAACGACTACGAGCAGTACTTC. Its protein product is CASSSGTGNDYEQYF.

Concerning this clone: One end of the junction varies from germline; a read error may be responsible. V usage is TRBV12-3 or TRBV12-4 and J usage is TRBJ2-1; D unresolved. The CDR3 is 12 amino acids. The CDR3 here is CASSFSFNEQFF. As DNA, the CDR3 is TGTGCCAGCAGTTTTTCCTTCAATGAGCAGTTCTTC.

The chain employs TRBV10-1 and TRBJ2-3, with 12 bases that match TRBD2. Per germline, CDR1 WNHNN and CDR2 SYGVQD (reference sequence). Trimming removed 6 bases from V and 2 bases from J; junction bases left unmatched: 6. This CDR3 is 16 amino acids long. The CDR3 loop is CASRIGLAGFTDTQYF. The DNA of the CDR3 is TGCGCCAGCAGAATCGGACTAGCGGGGTTCACAGATACGCAGTATTTT.

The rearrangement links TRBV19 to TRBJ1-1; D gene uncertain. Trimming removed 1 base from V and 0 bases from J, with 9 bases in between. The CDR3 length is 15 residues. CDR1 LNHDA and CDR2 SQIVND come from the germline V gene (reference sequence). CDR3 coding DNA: TGTGCCAGTAGTATAGGGGGAGTACTGAACACTGAAGCTTTCTTT. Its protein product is CASSIGGVLNTEAFF.

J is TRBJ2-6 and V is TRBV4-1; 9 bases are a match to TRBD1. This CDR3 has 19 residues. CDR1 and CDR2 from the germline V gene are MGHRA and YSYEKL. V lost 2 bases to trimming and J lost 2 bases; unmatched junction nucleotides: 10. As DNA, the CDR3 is TGCGCCAGCAGCCAATCAGGGACAGGGCAATTTGCTGGGGCCAACGTCCTGACTTTC. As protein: CASSQSGTGQFAGANVLTF.

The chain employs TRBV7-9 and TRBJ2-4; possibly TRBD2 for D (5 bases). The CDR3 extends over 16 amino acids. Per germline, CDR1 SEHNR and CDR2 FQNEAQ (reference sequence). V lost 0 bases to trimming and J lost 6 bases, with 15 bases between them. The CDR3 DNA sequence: TGTGCCAGCAGCTTAGCTGGTCGAGGGTTGGGAAACATTCAGTACTTC. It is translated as CASSLAGRGLGNIQYF. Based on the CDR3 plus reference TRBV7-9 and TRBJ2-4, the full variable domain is DTGVSQNPRHKITKRGQNVTFRCDPISEHNRLYWYRQTLGQGPEFLTYFQNEAQLEKSRLLSDRFSAERPKGSFSTLEIQRTEQGDSAMYLCASSLAGRGLGNIQYFGAGTRLSVL.

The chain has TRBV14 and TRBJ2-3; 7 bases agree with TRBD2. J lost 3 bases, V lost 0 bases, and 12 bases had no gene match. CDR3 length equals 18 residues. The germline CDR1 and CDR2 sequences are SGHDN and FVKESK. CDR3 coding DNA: TGTGCCAGCAGCCAAGAGGGGGTCGCGGGGGAATGGACAGATACGCAGTATTTT. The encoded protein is CASSQEGVAGEWTDTQYF.

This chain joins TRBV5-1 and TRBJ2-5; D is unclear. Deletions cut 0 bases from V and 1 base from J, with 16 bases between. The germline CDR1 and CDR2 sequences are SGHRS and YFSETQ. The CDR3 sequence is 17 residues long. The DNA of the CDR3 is TGCGCCAGCAGCTTGGGACAATCAGACCGACGCCAAGAGACCCAGTACTTC. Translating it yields CASSLGQSDRRQETQYF.

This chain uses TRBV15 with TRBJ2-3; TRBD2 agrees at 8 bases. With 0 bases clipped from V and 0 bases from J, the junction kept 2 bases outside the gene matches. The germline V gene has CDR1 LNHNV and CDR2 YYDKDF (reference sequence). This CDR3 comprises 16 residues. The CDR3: CATSRDPSGSTDTQYF. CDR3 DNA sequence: TGTGCCACCAGCAGAGATCCTAGCGGGAGCACAGATACGCAGTATTTT.